Listed below are T cell receptor beta chains from one sample, sequenced in a study of cytomegalovirus exposure and HLA in healthy donors. Only in-frame clones appear in the TCRdb table, and some are missing; sequencing was by immunoSEQ multiplex PCR. Of about 110,000 clones listed, more than 70% were seen once; the top ten hold about 3.2%. Input material: PBMCs. The receptors shown here come from an older woman in good health and CMV-seropositive. The conserved cysteine and the conserved F or W are not part of the CDR3 here. Fields, in order: V gene, clone size, CDR3 length, J gene, CDR3 protein. Expanded clones get a size class; other rows say once, few or many, or leave the size out.

v_call: TRBV7-3; clone_size: NA; cdr3_length: 12; j_call: TRBJ1-4; cdr3_aa: ASRSGTGDEKLF
v_call: TRBV11-3; clone_size: NA; cdr3_length: 10; j_call: TRBJ2-1; cdr3_aa: ASSPGYNEQF
v_call: TRBV21-1; clone_size: few; cdr3_length: 12; j_call: TRBJ1-1; cdr3_aa: ASRGTGVGAEAF
v_call: TRBV28; clone_size: NA; cdr3_length: 12; j_call: TRBJ2-1; cdr3_aa: ASSPGLSGYEQF
v_call: TRBV6-6; clone_size: NA; cdr3_length: 13; j_call: TRBJ2-1; cdr3_aa: ASSYLAGTYNEQF
v_call: TRBV19; clone_size: NA; cdr3_length: 14; j_call: TRBJ1-1; cdr3_aa: ASSIARWARGTEAF
v_call: TRBV28; clone_size: NA; cdr3_length: 12; j_call: TRBJ1-2; cdr3_aa: ASRGLGQGRGYT
v_call: TRBV5-1; clone_size: NA; cdr3_length: 13; j_call: TRBJ1-2; cdr3_aa: ASSYQGQGAQGYT
v_call: TRBV28; clone_size: few; cdr3_length: 11; j_call: TRBJ2-2; cdr3_aa: ASSWGGQGKLF
v_call: TRBV28; clone_size: NA; cdr3_length: 13; j_call: TRBJ1-3; cdr3_aa: ASRSGQGVGNTIY
v_call: TRBV28; clone_size: NA; cdr3_length: 14; j_call: TRBJ1-5; cdr3_aa: ASSFWDSYSNQPQH
v_call: TRBV29-1; clone_size: NA; cdr3_length: 11; j_call: TRBJ1-4; cdr3_aa: SVLTGSNEKLF
v_call: TRBV29-1; clone_size: NA; cdr3_length: 11; j_call: TRBJ1-1; cdr3_aa: SVEVGMETEAF
v_call: TRBV5-1; clone_size: NA; cdr3_length: 12; j_call: TRBJ1-4; cdr3_aa: ASSLSGVNEKLF
v_call: TRBV5-1; clone_size: NA; cdr3_length: 9; j_call: TRBJ1-1; cdr3_aa: ASQGYTEAF
v_call: TRBV27; clone_size: NA; cdr3_length: 14; j_call: TRBJ2-5; cdr3_aa: ASSPTTRSDQETQY
v_call: TRBV2; clone_size: NA; cdr3_length: 12; j_call: TRBJ1-1; cdr3_aa: ASRAQVRNTEAF
v_call: TRBV28; clone_size: NA; cdr3_length: 13; j_call: TRBJ2-2; cdr3_aa: ASKWGLANTGELF
v_call: TRBV6-1; clone_size: few; cdr3_length: 13; j_call: TRBJ1-5; cdr3_aa: ASSLRGQWSQPQH
v_call: TRBV25-1; clone_size: few; cdr3_length: 12; j_call: TRBJ2-1; cdr3_aa: ASNPTSGVGEQF
v_call: TRBV19; clone_size: NA; cdr3_length: 10; j_call: TRBJ2-1; cdr3_aa: ASTAGYNEQF
v_call: TRBV6-1; clone_size: few; cdr3_length: 12; j_call: TRBJ1-2; cdr3_aa: ASSTQAGGYGYT
v_call: TRBV4-1; clone_size: NA; cdr3_length: 16; j_call: TRBJ2-1; cdr3_aa: ASSPRAQGLGRGNEQF
v_call: TRBV9; clone_size: NA; cdr3_length: 14; j_call: TRBJ2-2; cdr3_aa: ASSPRGDRNTGELF
v_call: TRBV6-5; clone_size: NA; cdr3_length: 13; j_call: TRBJ2-1; cdr3_aa: ASSYALAGVGEQF
v_call: TRBV18; clone_size: NA; cdr3_length: 13; j_call: TRBJ2-5; cdr3_aa: ASSPRGGSGETQY
v_call: TRBV9; clone_size: NA; cdr3_length: 17; j_call: TRBJ2-1; cdr3_aa: ASSVGAGGTSGRFNEQF
v_call: TRBV19; clone_size: few; cdr3_length: 12; j_call: TRBJ2-1; cdr3_aa: ASRTGSGDNEQF
v_call: TRBV10-3; clone_size: NA; cdr3_length: 11; j_call: TRBJ2-2; cdr3_aa: AISPMNTGELF
v_call: TRBV13; clone_size: NA; cdr3_length: 15; j_call: TRBJ2-6; cdr3_aa: ASSLGTGGSGANVLT
v_call: TRBV30; clone_size: NA; cdr3_length: 10; j_call: TRBJ2-3; cdr3_aa: AGGGNTDTQY
v_call: TRBV5-4; clone_size: NA; cdr3_length: 12; j_call: TRBJ1-2; cdr3_aa: ASSSGTGGLGYT
v_call: TRBV7-2; clone_size: NA; cdr3_length: 14; j_call: TRBJ2-5; cdr3_aa: ASSLHHGTGPETQY
v_call: TRBV30; clone_size: NA; cdr3_length: 13; j_call: TRBJ1-2; cdr3_aa: AWLATSMGGYGYT
v_call: TRBV2; clone_size: NA; cdr3_length: 10; j_call: NA; cdr3_aa: AGTPAGYEQY